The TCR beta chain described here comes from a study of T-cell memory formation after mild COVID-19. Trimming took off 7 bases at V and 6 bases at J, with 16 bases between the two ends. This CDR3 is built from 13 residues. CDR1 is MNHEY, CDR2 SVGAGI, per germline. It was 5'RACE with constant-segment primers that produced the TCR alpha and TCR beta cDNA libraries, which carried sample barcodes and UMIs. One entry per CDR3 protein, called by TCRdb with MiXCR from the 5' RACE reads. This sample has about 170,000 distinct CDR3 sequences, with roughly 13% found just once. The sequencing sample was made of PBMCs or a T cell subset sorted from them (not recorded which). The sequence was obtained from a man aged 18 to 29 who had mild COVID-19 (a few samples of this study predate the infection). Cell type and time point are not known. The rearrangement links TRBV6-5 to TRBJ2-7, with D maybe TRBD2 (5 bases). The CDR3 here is CASKNVGVGEQYF. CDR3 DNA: TGTGCCAGCAAGAACGTCGGGGTCGGCGAGCAGTACTTC.